The entry below describes one TCR beta chain. Its target is not known. TCRdb re-derived calls from the 5' RACE reads in MiXCR, one entry per CDR3 protein. The sample carries about 54,000 distinct CDR3 sequences, roughly 18% recorded once. Findings of the study overall: Tumor memory CD4+ T cell TCR gene usage clustered with blood and lymph node memory CD4+ cells and lymph node naive CD4+ cells.

CDR3 length: 16 amino acids. V dropped 0 bases and J dropped 7 bases, with 19 bases sitting between them. The germline gives CDR1 SGHRS, CDR2 YFSETQ. The rearrangement links TRBV5-1 to TRBJ1-2; D is unclear. This receptor was obtained from a female donor with breast cancer. Sequenced sample: naive CD4+ T cells sorted from blood. Subset in this sample: naive CD4+ T cells, CD4+CD45RA+CD25-. The DNA for the CDR3 is TGCGCCAGCAGCTTGGACTGGATTCGGCCGATCTGTGGCTACACCTTC. Translating gives CASSLDWIRPICGYTF. The full variable domain, completed using reference TRBV5-1 and TRBJ1-2, is KAGVTQTPRYLIKTRGQQVTLSCSPISGHRSVSWYQQTPGQGLQFLFEYFSETQRNKGNFPGRFSGRQFSNSRSEMNVSTLELGDSALYLCASSLDWIRPICGYTFGSGTRLTVV.